Below, 5 T cell receptor beta chains from the same sample are listed, as sequenced in a study of tissue T cells after allogeneic stem cell transplantation. The table came from immunoSEQ multiplex PCR; TCRdb's copy has only in-frame clones and leaves some out. The repertoire holds fewer than 30,000 clones, with around 79% as singletons. The source material was tissue from the ileum, sampled at autopsy. The receptors originated from a female donor over 55 with lung cancer.

V gene TRBV5-1 combines with J gene TRBJ2-3; TRBD2 matches 11 bases. This CDR3 contains 17 residues. The ends lost 0 bases at V and 1 base at J; junction bases unmatched: 4. Germline V gene data show CDR1 as SGHRS and CDR2 as YFSETQ. For the CDR3, the DNA is TGCGCCAGCAGCTTGGGTCCACTAGCGGGGGGCACAGATACGCAGTATTTT. Translated, it gives CASSLGPLAGGTDTQYF. Full variable domain (missing parts from reference TRBV5-1 and TRBJ2-3): KAGVTQTPRYLIKTRGQQVTLSCSPISGHRSVSWYQQTPGQGLQFLFEYFSETQRNKGNFPGRFSGRQFSNSRSEMNVSTLELGDSALYLCASSLGPLAGGTDTQYFGPGTRLTVL.

The V gene is TRBV6-2 or TRBV6-3, the J gene TRBJ2-7; tentatively, D is TRBD1 (7 bases). V gave up 4 bases and J gave up 5 bases, with 27 bases separating them. CDR1 is MNHEY and CDR2 is SVGEGT in the germline V gene. The CDR3 consists of 18 residues. The CDR3 sequence is CASSSTQPNRGGRNEQYF. CDR3 coding DNA: TGTGCCAGCAGTTCTACCCAACCGAACAGGGGAGGCAGGAACGAGCAGTACTTC.

This clone occurred a few times. CDR3 coding DNA: TGCAGCGTTAGAAGACAGTCCCGAGAATACGAGCAGTACTTC. Encoded protein: CSVRRQSREYEQYF. This chain connects TRBV29-1 to TRBJ2-7, with D tentatively TRBD1 (5 bases). Deletions cut 5 bases from V and 4 bases from J, with 18 bases between. Germline V gene data show CDR1 as SQVTM and CDR2 as ANQGSEA. The CDR3 extends over 14 amino acids.

The chain joins TRBV9 to TRBJ2-1, with D unclear. Trimming removed 0 bases from V and 4 bases from J, with 14 bases in between. CDR1 and CDR2 (germline): SGDLS, YYNGEE. CDR3 length equals 16 residues. The CDR3 loop reads CASSVEVQLAYNEQFF. The CDR3, as DNA: TGTGCCAGCAGCGTAGAAGTCCAACTCGCATACAATGAGCAGTTCTTC.

V and J are TRBV6-5 and TRBJ2-1, with 9 bases aligning to TRBD2. There are 14 residues in the CDR3. Germline CDR1 and CDR2: MNHEY and SVGAGI. V trimming: 7 bases; J trimming: 6 bases; junction bases outside the gene matches: 7. The CDR3 reads CASTWRGGANEQFF. The CDR3 nucleotides are TGTGCCAGCACCTGGCGGGGGGGGGCCAATGAGCAGTTCTTC.